These 24 T cell receptor beta chains originate from one sample sequenced in a study of identifying expanded T cells in peripheral blood. Here immunoSEQ multiplex PCR was the method, and the copy in TCRdb shows in-frame clones only, minus some. The sample carries under 150,000 clones, 75% to 90% recorded once. Sample: blood. Source of these receptors: a person aged 18 to 69 in good health.

V usage is TRBV30 and J usage is TRBJ2-5, with TRBD1 as a possible D gene (6 bases). The CDR3 has 12 residues. Germline loops: CDR1 GTSNPN, CDR2 SVGIG (reference sequence). V lost 4 bases, J lost 6 bases, and 12 bases lay in between. CDR3 protein: CAWMVGGKTQYF. CDR3 nucleotide sequence: TGTGCCTGGATGGTAGGGGGAAAGACCCAGTACTTC. Full variable domain (rest looked up from reference TRBV30 and TRBJ2-5): SQTIHQWPATLVQPVGSPLSLECTVEGTSNPNLYWYRQAAGRGLQLLFYSVGIGQISSEVPQNLSASRPQDRQFILSSKKLLLSDSGFYLCAWMVGGKTQYFGPGTRLLVL.

This clone was found many times. This chain connects TRBV28 to TRBJ2-4; D not certain. Trimming shortened V by 8 bases and J by 3 bases, and 8 bases separated the two germline ends. The germline gives CDR1 MDHEN, CDR2 SYDVKM. This CDR3 has 12 amino acids. DNA for the CDR3: TGTGCCAGCGGACGGAGCAAAAACATTCAGTACTTC. Its translation is CASGRSKNIQYF.

The chain couples TRBV11-2 to TRBJ2-1; 9 nucleotides align to TRBD1. CDR3 length equals 15 residues. Trimming took 4 bases from V and 4 from J; bases not matched to a gene: 5. In germline, CDR1 is SGHAT, CDR2 FQNNGV. This chain's CDR3 is CASSSGQGTYNEQFF. CDR3 bases: TGTGCCAGCAGCTCCGGACAGGGGACGTACAATGAGCAGTTCTTC.

This clone was recorded a few times. This chain uses TRBV13 with TRBJ1-1; 7 nucleotides align to TRBD1. The CDR3 contains 13 residues. CDR1 is PRHDT and CDR2 is FYEKMQ in the germline V gene (reference sequence). V lost 4 bases, J lost 6 bases, and 5 bases stayed unmatched. The CDR3 DNA follows: TGTGCCAGCAGCTGGCGGACAGGCGCTGAAGCTTTCTTT. This translates into CASSWRTGAEAFF.

CDR3 loop: CASSEVQVLLGSYTF. In DNA, the CDR3 is TGTGCCAGCAGTGAAGTACAGGTCCTCCTAGGTAGCTACACCTTC. V and J are TRBV2 and TRBJ1-2; a weak D match, TRBD1 (5 bases). CDR3 length: 15 amino acids. V was pared by 1 base and J by 9 bases, with 18 bases between. Germline CDR1 and CDR2: SNHLY and FYNNEI.

The chain links TRBV28 to TRBJ2-1, with a weak D call TRBD2 (5 bases). Trimming left V 6 bases short and J 0 bases short, with 12 bases between. This CDR3 is 15 amino acids long. Germline V gene data show CDR1 as MDHEN and CDR2 as SYDVKM. CDR3 protein: CASSLVGSSYNEQFF. In DNA, the CDR3 is TGTGCCAGCAGCTTAGTAGGGAGCTCCTACAATGAGCAGTTCTTC.

This clone was counted a single time. This sequence joins TRBV10-3 and TRBJ1-5; TRBD1 aligns across 9 bases. V trimming: 10 bases; J trimming: 1 base; junction bases outside the gene matches: 5. This CDR3 spans 14 amino acids. The germline V gene has CDR1 ENHRY and CDR2 SYGVKD. The CDR3 sequence is CATRDRASNQPQHF. Written as DNA, the CDR3 is TGTGCCACTCGGGACAGGGCCAGCAATCAGCCCCAGCATTTT.

J is TRBJ1-2 and V is TRBV27; the match to TRBD1 covers 7 bases. This CDR3 has 17 residues. Trimming took 2 bases from V and 6 from J; bases not matched to a gene: 15. In germline, CDR1 is MNHEY, CDR2 SMNVEV (reference sequence). CDR3 in amino acids: CASSLSPWQGVYDGYTF. The CDR3 DNA is TGTGCCAGCAGTTTAAGTCCTTGGCAGGGGGTATACGATGGCTACACCTTC.

V usage is TRBV18 and J usage is TRBJ2-5; D is possibly TRBD1 or TRBD2 (5 bases each). V dropped 2 bases and J dropped 4 bases, with 14 bases sitting between them. The germline CDR1 and CDR2 sequences are KGHSH and LQKENI. The CDR3 runs to 15 residues. The CDR3 sequence: CASSPGSGAGETQYF. In DNA form, the CDR3 reads TGTGCCAGCTCACCAGGGTCCGGGGCCGGAGAGACCCAGTACTTC.

The V gene is TRBV7-2, the J gene TRBJ1-1; 7 bases are shared with TRBD1. Germline CDR1 reads SGHTA; CDR2 reads FQGNSA. V lost 5 bases and J lost 0; bases outside the gene matches: 6. The CDR3 contains 15 residues. DNA of the CDR3: TGTGCCAGCAGCCCACCGACAGGGTTGAACACTGAAGCTTTCTTT. This codes for CASSPPTGLNTEAFF.

V gene TRBV15 combines with J gene TRBJ1-5; 8 bases match TRBD1. The germline V gene has CDR1 LNHNV and CDR2 YYDKDF (reference sequence). V gave up 3 bases and J gave up 3 bases; unmatched junction bases: 4. This CDR3 contains 15 residues. CDR3 sequence: CATSSWTGNNQPQHF. The CDR3 DNA is TGTGCCACCAGCAGCTGGACAGGGAACAATCAGCCCCAGCATTTT.

The chain joins TRBV10-3 to TRBJ2-7; 11 bases align to TRBD1. From germline, CDR1 is ENHRY and CDR2 SYGVKD. V shed 2 bases, J shed 3 bases, and the junction held 3 bases outside the gene matches. This CDR3 region has 15 residues. CDR3 amino acids: CAISELGTGGYEQYF. CDR3 DNA sequence: TGTGCCATCAGTGAGCTAGGGACAGGGGGCTACGAGCAGTACTTC.

The chain combines TRBV7-2 with TRBJ1-2, with D perhaps matching TRBD1 (6 bases). V lost 4 bases to trimming and J lost 4 bases, with 13 bases between them. The CDR3 has 14 residues. CDR1 and CDR2 (germline): SGHTA, FQGNSA. CDR3 sequence: CASSSTRDTYGYTF. Written as DNA, the CDR3 is TGTGCCAGCAGCTCAACACGGGACACCTATGGCTACACCTTC.

The rearrangement joins TRBV6-5 to TRBJ2-7, with 9 bases lining up with TRBD2. The trim removed 5 bases at V and 1 base at J, leaving 6 bases unmatched. This CDR3 is 15 amino acids long. Germline assignment: CDR1 MNHEY and CDR2 SVGAGI. In nucleotides, the CDR3 is TGTGCCAGCAGTCCTAGCGGGACCTCATCCTACGAGCAGTACTTC. Amino acid sequence: CASSPSGTSSYEQYF.

The rearrangement uses TRBV2 and TRBJ2-1; 11 nucleotides line up with TRBD2. V lost 3 bases, J lost 0 bases, and 13 bases stayed unmatched. In germline, CDR1 is SNHLY, CDR2 FYNNEI. The CDR3 has 20 residues. The CDR3 nucleotides are TGTGCCAGCAGTGAGTGGCGGCTAGCGGGAGGTGGAGGCTCCTACAATGAGCAGTTCTTC. Translation gives CASSEWRLAGGGGSYNEQFF.

The chain joins TRBV18 to TRBJ2-1; D tentatively reads TRBD1 or TRBD2 (5 bases each). Deletions cut 1 base from V and 7 bases from J, with 17 bases between. The CDR3 has 16 amino acids. Germline V gene sequence: CDR1 KGHSH, CDR2 LQKENI. The CDR3 coding sequence is TGTGCCAGCTCACCACGGTTGCTAGATGGGGGTAATGAGCAGTTCTTC. Translation: CASSPRLLDGGNEQFF.

The chain links TRBV10-3 to TRBJ2-3; 8 nucleotides line up with TRBD2. J lost 2 bases, V lost 6 bases, and 4 bases had no gene match. CDR1 is ENHRY, CDR2 SYGVKD, per germline. This CDR3 spans 14 amino acids. CDR3 nucleotide sequence: TGTGCCATCAGGCGGGAGGCATACACAGATACGCAGTATTTT. Translated, it gives CAIRREAYTDTQYF.

The chain uses TRBV30 and TRBJ1-4; 7 positions agree with TRBD1. The CDR3 length is 14 residues. Germline V CDR1 and CDR2: GTSNPN, SVGIG (reference sequence). The V gene end was trimmed by 2 bases and the J gene end by 5 bases; junction bases not matched to a gene: 5. The CDR3 loop reads CAWSPRQGNEKLFF. The CDR3, as DNA: TGTGCCTGGAGTCCACGACAGGGAAATGAAAAACTGTTTTTT.

This rearrangement joins TRBV5-5 to TRBJ2-1; 13 bases fit TRBD2. Germline loops: CDR1 SGHKS, CDR2 YYEKEE (reference sequence). This CDR3 comprises 16 residues. Trimming at V came to 3 bases and at J to 8 bases, leaving 8 bases not matched to a gene. CDR3 region: CASSYNGLAGVDEQFF. The CDR3 DNA sequence: TGTGCCAGCAGCTATAACGGACTAGCGGGGGTGGATGAGCAGTTCTTC.

The chain couples TRBV5-8 to TRBJ1-5; D is ambiguous. This CDR3 is built from 12 residues. The germline CDR1 and CDR2 sequences are SGHTS and YDEGEE. V was clipped by 7 bases and J by 3 bases, with 8 bases between them. The CDR3 DNA follows: TGTGCCAGCGGCGGCCCCAATCAGCCCCAGCATTTT. Its translation: CASGGPNQPQHF.

The chain combines TRBV5-6 with TRBJ1-2; perhaps TRBD1 as D (6 bases). Deletions cut 4 bases from V and 3 bases from J, with 13 bases between. From germline, CDR1 is SGHDT and CDR2 YYEEEE. CDR3 size: 14 residues. The CDR3 DNA reads as TGTGCCAGCAGCCCAATCGGGGGCCACTATGGCTACACCTTC. Translating it yields CASSPIGGHYGYTF. The whole variable domain, remainder taken from reference TRBV5-6 and TRBJ1-2, is DAGVTQSPTHLIKTRGQQVTLRCSPKSGHDTVSWYQQALGQGPQFIFQYYEEEERQRGNFPDRFSGHQFPNYSSELNVNALLLGDSALYLCASSPIGGHYGYTFGSGTRLTVV.

The chain recombines TRBV18 with TRBJ2-5; D is possibly TRBD2 (7 bases). V lost 0 bases and J 7 bases, leaving 15 bases between the germline ends. The CDR3 has 15 residues. Germline lookup yields CDR1 KGHSH and CDR2 LQKENI. CDR3 nucleotide sequence: TGTGCCAGCTCACCACCTGGGGCGGGGGCCCCGACCCAGTACTTC. Residues: CASSPPGAGAPTQYF.

The chain combines TRBV18 with TRBJ2-3, with 7 bases fitting TRBD2. The germline V gene has CDR1 KGHSH and CDR2 LQKENI. After removal of 0 bases from V and 2 bases from J, the junction contained 2 bases not matched to a gene. The CDR3 extends over 15 amino acids. Here the CDR3 DNA reads TGTGCCAGCTCACCACCACGGGAGGCCACAGATACGCAGTATTTT. Protein: CASSPPREATDTQYF.

This clone turned up a few times. This rearrangement joins TRBV10-1 to TRBJ2-7; D possibly corresponds to TRBD1 (6 bases). The CDR3 contains 14 residues. The V gene's germline CDR1 is WNHNN and CDR2 SYGVQD (reference sequence). Between the trimmed V and J ends, which lost 5 bases and 6 bases, there was a span of 17 bases. CDR3 protein: CASSHPGQWLEQYF. The CDR3, as DNA: TGCGCCAGCAGTCACCCCGGACAGTGGCTCGAGCAGTACTTC.